The clone carrying this TCR beta chain was counted between two and nine times. The target antigen is unknown. This library used around 0.4 ug RNA and molecular barcoded adaptors spanning alpha/delta and beta/gamma chains. TCRdb re-called the reads with MiXCR, one entry per CDR3 protein. The sample has more than 100,000 distinct CDR3 sequences, over 10% seen once. The data derive from a study of read filtering for tumor transcriptome and immune sequencing. Study summary: DNase treatment preceded whole-transcriptome library preparation.

Whole-study findings and limits: Approximately 82% of IR-seq clonotypes had a single read, yet these held approximately 4% of reads.

V was clipped by 2 bases and J by 5 bases, with 15 bases between them. Germline V lookup: CDR1 SGHRS, CDR2 YFSETQ. The CDR3 totals 15 residues. The sample consisted of a population of CD138-negative cells sorted from bone marrow. This chain joins TRBV5-1 and TRBJ2-3; D is uncertain. This receptor was taken from a donor at least 40 years old with multiple myeloma. The CDR3 loop reads CASSLGAQVGDTQYF. Written as DNA, the CDR3 is TGCGCCAGCAGCTTAGGAGCTCAGGTAGGAGATACGCAGTATTTT. Filled out from reference TRBV5-1 and TRBJ2-3, the complete variable domain reads KAGVTQTPRYLIKTRGQQVTLSCSPISGHRSVSWYQQTPGQGLQFLFEYFSETQRNKGNFPGRFSGRQFSNSRSEMNVSTLELGDSALYLCASSLGAQVGDTQYFGPGTRLTVL.